This TCR beta chain was sequenced in a study of T cells in localized non-small cell lung cancer. Whole-study results and caveats: Uninvolved adjacent lung had higher T cell clonality than tumor and all other tissues.

This CDR3 is 12 amino acids long. Germline values: CDR1 SGHNT, CDR2 YENEEA. V was trimmed by 3 bases and J by 4 bases, leaving 5 bases between them. In the case of this clone: Its antigen is still unknown.

Profiled with immunoSEQ multiplex PCR; TCRdb holds only in-frame clones, not every one. The profile shows fewer than 45,000 clones, almost 85% of them singletons. The sequences come from peripheral blood, collected before any cancer treatment. The sequence derives from a male donor older than 55 with stage III squamous cell lung carcinoma. The chain couples TRBV11-3 to TRBJ2-3; D is undetermined. CDR3 coding DNA: TGTGCCAGCAGCTTGGAAGCAGATACGCAGTATTTT. Amino acids: CASSLEADTQYF.